This T cell receptor (beta chain) is drawn from a study of shared clonotypes between healthy human individuals. Within Nashville, Tennessee resided all donors, each a Caucasian adult. Study conclusions and caveats: A handful of donors showed sharing of approximately 5% of naive CD4 clonotypes. The study found lower generation probabilities in non-shared clonotypes than in those shared by all four donors. Naive subsets, compared against memory subsets, generally had larger estimated richness values.

TCRdb keeps only in-frame clones here, not all; method: immunoSEQ multiplex PCR. This sample has roughly 1,100,000 clones, with 65% to 80% found just once. V gave up 2 bases and J gave up 13 bases, with 20 bases separating them. The CDR3 spans 14 residues. Germline CDR1 reads MNHEY; CDR2 reads SVGAGI. Of note for this clone: Its antigen is unknown.

The rearrangement joins TRBV6-5 to TRBJ2-5, with D possibly matching TRBD1 (6 bases). The TCR sequence derives from a man aged 18-30 years in good health. Sequencing was carried out using memory CD4+ T cells sorted from blood. As to subset: CD45RA-negative fraction. The CDR3 coding sequence is TGTGCCAGCAGTTACCTTGACGGCACAGGGCCCATGTACTTC. Translating gives CASSYLDGTGPMYF.